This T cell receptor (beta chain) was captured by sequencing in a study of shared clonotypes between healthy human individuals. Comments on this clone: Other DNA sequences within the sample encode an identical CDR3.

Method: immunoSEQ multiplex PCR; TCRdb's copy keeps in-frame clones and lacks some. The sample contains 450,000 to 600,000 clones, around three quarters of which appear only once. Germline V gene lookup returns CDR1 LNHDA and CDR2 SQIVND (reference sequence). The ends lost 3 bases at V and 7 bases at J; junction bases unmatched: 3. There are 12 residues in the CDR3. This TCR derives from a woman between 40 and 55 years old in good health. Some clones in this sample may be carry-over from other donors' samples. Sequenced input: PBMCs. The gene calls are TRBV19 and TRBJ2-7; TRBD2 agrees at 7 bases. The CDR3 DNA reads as TGTGCCAGTAGTATTGGGGGAGGGGAGCAGTACTTC. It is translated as CASSIGGGEQYF.